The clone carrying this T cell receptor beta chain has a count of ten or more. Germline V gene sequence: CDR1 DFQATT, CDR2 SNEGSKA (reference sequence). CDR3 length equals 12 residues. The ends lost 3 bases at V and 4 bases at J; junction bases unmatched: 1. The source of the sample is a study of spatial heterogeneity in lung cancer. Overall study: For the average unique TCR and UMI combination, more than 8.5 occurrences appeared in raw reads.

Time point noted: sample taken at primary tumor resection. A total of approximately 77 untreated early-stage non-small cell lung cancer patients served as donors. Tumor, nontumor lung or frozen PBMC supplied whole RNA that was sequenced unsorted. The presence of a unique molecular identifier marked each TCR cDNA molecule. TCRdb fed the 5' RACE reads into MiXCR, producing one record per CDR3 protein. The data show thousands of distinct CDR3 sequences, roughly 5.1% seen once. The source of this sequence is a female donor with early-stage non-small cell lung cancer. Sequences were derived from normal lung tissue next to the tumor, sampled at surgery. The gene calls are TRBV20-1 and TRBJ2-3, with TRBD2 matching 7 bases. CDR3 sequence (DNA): TGCAGTGCTAGCGGGAGGCCAGATACGCAGTATTTT. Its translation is CSASGRPDTQYF.